Following are 8 T cell receptor beta chains from one sample sequenced in a study of CD8+ T cells in alopecia areata. Indicated treatment: oral pan-JAK inhibitor, 5-10 mg twice daily. RNA, once extracted, was reverse transcribed into cDNA for use as the sequencing template. Profiling relied on immunoSEQ multiplex PCR, and the TCRdb table lists in-frame clones only, not all of them. The sample consists of 85,000 to 95,000 clones, 70% to 80% of them appearing once. The starting material was CD8+ T cells sorted from blood, obtained at approximately week 44, from a patient treated with tofacitinib. The receptors here all came from a human donor with alopecia areata.

The V gene is TRBV2, the J gene TRBJ2-7; 8 nucleotides line up with TRBD2. CDR1 is SNHLY and CDR2 is FYNNEI in the germline V gene. This CDR3 is 14 amino acids long. Germline trimming cut 1 base from V and 3 bases from J; bases unmatched to any gene: 2. The CDR3 sequence is CASSEGGGIYEQYF. CDR3 sequence (DNA): TGTGCCAGCAGTGAAGGCGGGGGGATCTACGAGCAGTACTTC.

This clone was seen only once. The chain links TRBV13 to TRBJ1-1, with TRBD1 as a possible D gene (5 bases). CDR1 is PRHDT and CDR2 is FYEKMQ in the germline V gene (reference sequence). CDR3 length: 14 residues. The V end was cut by 3 bases, the J end by 0 bases, with 8 bases between. The CDR3 DNA reads as TGTGCCAGCAGCTTGGGGGGTATGAACACTGAAGCTTTCTTT. Translated, it gives CASSLGGMNTEAFF.

The chain couples TRBV11-2 to TRBJ1-1; D gene ambiguous. The V gene lost 5 bases and the J gene lost 1 base, with 17 bases spanning the gap. The length of the CDR3 is 16 residues. Germline values: CDR1 SGHAT, CDR2 FQNNGV. The CDR3 DNA sequence: TGTGCCAGCAGCCCCCTTTTAGTTGTGGGGAACACTGAAGCTTTCTTT. Translation gives CASSPLLVVGNTEAFF.

The chain carries TRBV13 and TRBJ2-1, with D unclear. Trimming shortened V by 1 base and J by 0 bases, and 10 bases separated the two germline ends. The CDR3 length is 16 residues. Germline V CDR1 and CDR2: PRHDT, FYEKMQ (reference sequence). The CDR3 bases are TGTGCCAGCAGCTTAGACATGTCCTTCTCCTACAATGAGCAGTTCTTC. Translated, it gives CASSLDMSFSYNEQFF.

This clone was counted a few times. The rearrangement joins TRBV7-3 to TRBJ1-1; no clear D. The length of the CDR3 is 13 residues. V was cut by 5 bases and J by 4 bases, with 11 bases left in between. In germline, CDR1 is SGHTA, CDR2 FQGTGA. Here the CDR3 reads CASSQALSTEAFF. CDR3 nucleotide sequence: TGTGCCAGCAGCCAGGCCCTTAGCACTGAAGCTTTCTTT.

As regards this clone: Other DNA sequences in the sample encode the same CDR3. The V call is TRBV7-2, the J call TRBJ2-6; D is unresolved. Germline CDR1 is SGHTA and CDR2 is FQGNSA. Between the trimmed V and J ends, which lost 2 bases and 1 base, there was a span of 6 bases. This CDR3 spans 15 amino acids. CDR3 amino acids: CASSLRRSGANVLTF. CDR3 nucleotide sequence: TGTGCCAGCAGCTTACGGAGATCTGGGGCCAACGTCCTGACTTTC.

This clone was detected a few times. The V gene is TRBV2, the J gene TRBJ1-3; D is ambiguous. The CDR3 totals 14 residues. Trimming removed 7 bases at V and 0 bases at J, with 10 bases between. Germline V gives CDR1 SNHLY, CDR2 FYNNEI. CDR3 DNA: TGTGCCAGCATTATGCGGGGCTCTGGAAACACCATATATTTT. Its translation is CASIMRGSGNTIYF. Variable domain in full (rest from reference TRBV2 and TRBJ1-3): EPEVTQTPSHQVTQMGQEVILRCVPISNHLYFYWYRQILGQKVEFLVSFYNNEISEKSEIFDDQFSVERPDGSNFTLKIRSTKLEDSAMYFCASIMRGSGNTIYFGEGSWLTVV.

In nucleotides, the CDR3 is TGTGCCAACCGAGAGGGAGATACGCAGTATTTT. It is translated as CANREGDTQYF. The gene calls are TRBV7-9 and TRBJ2-3; possibly TRBD2 for D (5 bases). This CDR3 comprises 11 residues. CDR1 and CDR2 (germline): SEHNR, FQNEAQ (reference sequence). Deletions cut 10 bases from V and 5 bases from J, with 10 bases between.